This T cell receptor beta chain originates from a study of T cell repertoires in cytomegalovirus infection. Background on the study: The public TCR beta signatures pointed to both CMV infection and matching HLA type. General study findings and limits: CMV carriers with the relevant HLA were identified by cumulative public TCR beta family frequency. Dominating the ex vivo response were HLA-C-restricted CMV-specific TCR beta clonotypes.

TCRdb reprocessed the reads with MiXCR, giving one entry per CDR3 protein. Of around 540,000 distinct CDR3 sequences listed, 33% are singletons. This clonotype has just a few counts. What it recognizes is unknown. The V gene's germline CDR1 is KGHDR and CDR2 SFDVKD. The CDR3 runs to 12 residues. Trimming cost V 7 bases and J 10 bases, with 13 bases left between them. The genes are TRBV24-1 and TRBJ2-1; tentatively, D is TRBD1 (6 bases). The TCR comes from a human donor in good health (CMV status not recorded). Some clones in this sample may be carry-over from other donors' samples. The sequencing here drew on cultured PBMCs, taken from culture after CMV antigen stimulation. CDR3 loop: CATSRQVSEQFF. The DNA of the CDR3 is TGTGCCACCAGCCGACAGGTCTCCGAGCAGTTCTTC.